This is a list of T cell receptor beta chains from one sample in a study of cytomegalovirus exposure and HLA in healthy donors. Repertoires were generated with immunoSEQ multiplex PCR, while TCRdb's copy carries only in-frame clones and drops some. The sample lists 50,000 or so clones, approximately 95% occurring once. The specimen sequenced was PBMCs. These receptor sequences come from a woman under 30 in good health and CMV-seropositive. CDR3s include the opening cysteine and the closing phenylalanine or tryptophan. The D gene is left open where the match is weak. A clone size is listed for some rows: how often the clone was seen (once, few, many), or a class if it is expanded.

TRBV7-2	TRBD1	.	TRBJ1-5	TGTGCCAGCAGCACCCCAGGGGGCGATCAGCCCCAGCATTTT	CASSTPGGDQPQHF
TRBV27	TRBD1	.	TRBJ2-1	TGTGCCAGCAGTTCAGGGGGCTCCTACAATGAGCAGTTCTTC	CASSSGGSYNEQFF
TRBV27	.	.	TRBJ1-1	TGTGCCAGCAGTTTATCAAAGTCAGGGGCCCTGAACACTGAAGCTTTCTTT	CASSLSKSGALNTEAFF
TRBV7-2	TRBD2	.	TRBJ2-1	TGTGCCAGCAGCACGCCCCTCCTAGCGGGAGTGGACAATGAGCAGTTCTTC	CASSTPLLAGVDNEQFF
TRBV10-3	.	.	TRBJ1-6	TGTGCCATCAGTGAAAACAAGGAGTCACCCCTCCACTTT	CAISENKESPLHF
TRBV7-7	TRBD2	.	TRBJ2-7	TGTGCTAGCAGCACAACCGGGACTAGCGCCGAGCAGTACTTC	CASSTTGTSAEQYF
TRBV6-5	.	.	TRBJ1-1	TGTGCCAGCGCGGGGACCACTGAAGCTTTCTTT	CASAGTTEAFF
TRBV9	TRBD2	.	TRBJ2-5	TGTGCCAGCAGCGCGGGAGGGGTGCCGGGAGAGACCCAGTACTTC	CASSAGGVPGETQYF
TRBV28	TRBD1	.	TRBJ2-4	TGTGCCAGCAGTTTGCATCCAGGGGGAGCCAAAAACATTCAGTACTTC	CASSLHPGGAKNIQYF
TRBV11-2	.	.	TRBJ2-7	TGTGCCAGCAGCTTAGGGGCAGGGGCCTACGAGCAGTACTTC	CASSLGAGAYEQYF
TRBV30	TRBD1	.	TRBJ2-7	TGTGCCTGGAGTGACTGGGACAGGGAAGTCGAGCAGTACTTC	CAWSDWDREVEQYF
TRBV19	TRBD2	.	TRBJ2-3	TGTGCCAGTCCTAGCGGTAGCACAGATACGCAGTATTTT	CASPSGSTDTQYF
TRBV2	.	few	TRBJ2-2	TGTGCCAGCAGACCAGGTGAGCTGCCCGGGGAGCTGTTTTTT	CASRPGELPGELFF
TRBV7-9	.	.	TRBJ1-2	TGTGCCAGCAGCCGGGGGCGGGAGGATGGCTACACCTTC	CASSRGREDGYTF
TRBV28	TRBD1	.	TRBJ2-2	TGTGCCAGCAGTTCTGCTGGACAGGGGCCCGGGGAGCTGTTTTTT	CASSSAGQGPGELFF
TRBV5-1	TRBD1	.	TRBJ1-2	TGCGCCAGCAGCTTGGGGGACAGGGCGATAGGCTACACCTTC	CASSLGDRAIGYTF
TRBV30	TRBD1	.	TRBJ2-1	TGTGCCTGGAGCCTGGACAGGGTCAACTACAATGAGCAGTTCTTC	CAWSLDRVNYNEQFF
TRBV29-1	.	.	TRBJ1-1	TGCAGCGCAGCAGCGGGGGGCCTGAACACTGAAGCTTTCTTT	CSAAAGGLNTEAFF
TRBV9	.	.	TRBJ1-6	TGTGCCAGCAGTCTGGCGGGGGGCTCCTATAATTCACCCCTCCACTTT	CASSLAGGSYNSPLHF
TRBV4-3	.	.	TRBJ2-3	TGCGCCAGCAGCCAAGATCAGCGCACGCAGTATTTT	CASSQDQRTQYF
TRBV6-5	.	.	TRBJ1-2	TGTGCCAGCAGTCCCCAAGGGGGTGACTATGGCTACACCTTC	CASSPQGGDYGYTF
TRBV10-3	.	.	TRBJ1-5	TGTGCCATCAGTGACTTGCAGAATCAGCCCCAGCATTTT	CAISDLQNQPQHF
TRBV15	.	once	TRBJ2-1	TGTGCCACCAGCAGAGTTGCGGGACCAAATGAGCAGTTCTTC	CATSRVAGPNEQFF
TRBV10-3	TRBD2	.	TRBJ2-3	TGTGCCATCAGGGGGACTAGCGGGAGTTCCTCTAGCACAGATACGCAGTATTTT	CAIRGTSGSSSSTDTQYF
TRBV7-2	.	.	TRBJ1-2	TGTGCCAGCAGCTTAGAAGTGTTCGGGGACTATGGCTACACCTTC	CASSLEVFGDYGYTF
TRBV19	.	.	TRBJ2-7	TGTGCCAGTAGTATAACGGGAACGGCATACGAGCAGTACTTC	CASSITGTAYEQYF
TRBV28	.	once	TRBJ2-7	TGTGCCAGCAGTTCCGTTGAGGAGGGGTTCGAGCAGTACTTC	CASSSVEEGFEQYF
TRBV28	TRBD1	.	TRBJ1-2	TGTGCCAGCAGTACAGGGGAATATGGCTACACCTTC	CASSTGEYGYTF
TRBV5-8	TRBD1	.	TRBJ2-1	TGTGCCAGCAGCTTATGGGACAGGGGAAATGAGCAGTTCTTC	CASSLWDRGNEQFF
TRBV7-9	TRBD2	.	TRBJ2-7	TGTGCCAGCAGCAATCGGGACTACACCTACGAGCAGTACTTC	CASSNRDYTYEQYF
TRBV11-3	TRBD2	once	TRBJ2-1	TGTGCCAGCACCCTAGCGGGCGCCTACAATGAGCAGTTCTTC	CASTLAGAYNEQFF
TRBV9	TRBD1	.	TRBJ2-1	TGTGCCAGCAGCGGACAGGGGTGGTACAATGAGCAGTTCTTC	CASSGQGWYNEQFF
TRBV5-4	.	.	TRBJ2-3	TGTGCCAGCAGCTTGGAGGCTAGCGCGGATACGCAGTATTTT	CASSLEASADTQYF
TRBV28	TRBD1	.	TRBJ1-5	TGTGCCAGCAATCAAGGACAGGCGTTCGGGCAGCCCCAGCATTTT	CASNQGQAFGQPQHF
TRBV7-3	TRBD2	.	TRBJ2-3	TGTGCCAGCAGCTCGGGACTAGCGGGAGCAGCGGCGCAGTATTTT	CASSSGLAGAAAQYF
TRBV2	.	.	TRBJ2-1	TGTGCCAGCAGGGCACAAACCTACAATGAGCAGTTCTTC	CASRAQTYNEQFF
TRBV19	TRBD2	.	TRBJ2-1	TGTGCCAGTAGTATTCGGGCGGGAGGGCCGTCCAATGAGCAGTTCTTC	CASSIRAGGPSNEQFF
TRBV6-4	.	.	TRBJ2-1	TGTGCCAGCAGCGATACTAGGTTCAATGAGCAGTTCTTC	CASSDTRFNEQFF
TRBV15	TRBD1	.	TRBJ1-4	TGTGCCACCAGCAGGGCAACAGGGGGAGGGGAAAAACTGTTTTTT	CATSRATGGGEKLFF
TRBV28	TRBD2	.	TRBJ2-7	TGTGCCAGCAGTACACACCTCATCGGGTCTAGCGGGAACTACGAGCAGTACTTC	CASSTHLIGSSGNYEQYF